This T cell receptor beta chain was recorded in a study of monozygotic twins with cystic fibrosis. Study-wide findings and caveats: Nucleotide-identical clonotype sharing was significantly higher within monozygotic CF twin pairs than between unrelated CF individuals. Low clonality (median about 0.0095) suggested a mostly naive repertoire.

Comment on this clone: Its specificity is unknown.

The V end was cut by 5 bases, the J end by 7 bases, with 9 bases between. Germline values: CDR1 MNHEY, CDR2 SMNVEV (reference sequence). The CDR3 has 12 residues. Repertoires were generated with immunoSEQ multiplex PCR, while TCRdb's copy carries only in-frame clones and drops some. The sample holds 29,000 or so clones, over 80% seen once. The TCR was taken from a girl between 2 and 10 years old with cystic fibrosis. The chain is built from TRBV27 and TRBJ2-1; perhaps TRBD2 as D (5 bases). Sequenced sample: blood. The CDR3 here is CASSTPGNEQFF. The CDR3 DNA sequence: TGTGCCAGCAGTACGCCGGGGAATGAGCAGTTCTTC.